This T cell receptor beta chain was recorded in a study of spatial heterogeneity in lung cancer. Overall study context: When follow-up PBMC samples existed, they were sequenced (at a median of roughly 2 years after resection). Each unique TCR and UMI combination was seen more than ten times on average in raw reads. Regarding the study as a whole: Compared with follow-up, resection was when ubiquitous expanded tumor TCRs appeared in blood more.

In regard to this clonotype: The antigen remains undetermined.

CDR3 length: 14 amino acids. J lost 5 bases, V lost 2 bases, and 4 bases had no gene match. CDR1 and CDR2 (germline): MNHEY, SMNVEV (reference sequence). Time point meaning: blood at routine non-recurrence follow-up after resection. Unsorted whole RNA samples from tumor, nontumor lung or frozen PBMC were sequenced. TCRdb re-called the 5' RACE reads through MiXCR, storing one row per CDR3 protein. The sample lists around 110,000 distinct CDR3 sequences; 9.5% to 15% were seen once. The clonotype comes from a male donor with early-stage non-small cell lung cancer. The sample was PBMCs, taken at follow-up. J is TRBJ1-1 and V is TRBV27; 8 bases are a match to TRBD1. The CDR3 region is CASSLTGQGTEAFF. As DNA, the CDR3 is TGTGCCAGCAGTTTAACAGGACAGGGAACTGAAGCTTTCTTT.